This T cell receptor beta chain was identified during a study of vaccination and CD4 T cells after COVID-19. The CDR3 is made up of 14 amino acids. V was cut by 2 bases and J by 2 bases, with 7 bases left in between. The germline V gene encodes CDR1 ENHRY and CDR2 SYGVKD. Of note for this clonotype: Antigen unknown.

The Oncomine TCR Beta short-read assay sequenced DNA from cultured CD4+ T cells. Genomic DNA was isolated from cultured CD4+ T cells. TCRdb analysed the PCR reads with MiXCR anew, one entry per CDR3 protein. This sample has roughly 5,400 distinct CDR3 sequences, with approximately 62% found just once. Treatment indicated: approximately 9-day PBMC culture with coronavirus spike peptide pools or control peptides (ViraFEST assay). Gathering of the CD4+ T cells, from the unexposed donor, took place before the COVID-19 pandemic (2011-2018). ViraFEST used peptide pools to expand antigen-specific T cells and subsequently sequenced their TCRs.

The source is a human donor in good health. Sequencing was carried out using CD4+ T cells from blood, cultured in vitro. The chain carries TRBV10-3 and TRBJ2-4; weak D call: TRBD2 (6 bases). The CDR3 loop reads CAISEGGTKNIQYF. The CDR3 DNA sequence: TGTGCCATCAGTGAGGGGGGGACCAAAAACATTCAGTACTTC.